These 8 T cell receptor beta chains share one sample of origin, sequenced in a study of regulatory T cells in long-lasting Graves disease. iRepertoire HTBI primers and Arm-PCR of CDR3 regions built TCR beta libraries. Each CDR3 protein gets one entry after TCRdb re-called the multiplex PCR reads with MiXCR. The table has about 540,000 distinct CDR3 sequences, around an eighth seen once; the top ten hold 8% to 10%. Time point given: newly diagnosed GD, antithyroid drugs for less than 3 months. PBMC RNA was the source of the TCR library. The same data also contributed to another study, on T cells in Graves' hyperthyroidism and ophthalmopathy.

This specimen consisted of peripheral blood mononuclear cells (PBMCs), obtained at new diagnosis, from a patient treated with antithyroid drugs. These TCRs come from a man aged 30 to 45 with Graves disease.

This clonotype was counted many times. The chain's CDR3 is CASSLGEQYEQYF. The DNA of the CDR3 is TGTGCCAGCAGTCTAGGGGAGCAGTACGAGCAGTACTTC. The chain joins TRBV6-1 to TRBJ2-7; possibly TRBD1 or TRBD2 for D (5 bases each). Germline V CDR1 and CDR2: MNHNS, SASEGT. The CDR3 contains 13 residues. V was clipped by 5 bases and J by 4 bases, with 12 bases between them.

This clonotype came up many times. An end of the junction does not agree with germline; a read error may underlie this. This sequence joins TRBV10-1 and TRBJ2-3; tentatively, D is TRBD2 (7 bases). The length of the CDR3 is 14 residues. Germline V gene data show CDR1 as WNHNN and CDR2 as SYGVQD (reference sequence). CDR3 in DNA: TGTGCCAGCAGTGAAGGGGGGGGCCCAGATACGCAGTATTTT. As protein: CASSEGGGPDTQYF.

The rearrangement joins TRBV9 to TRBJ1-2; no clear D. V was pared by 5 bases and J by 3 bases, with 8 bases between. In germline, CDR1 is SGDLS, CDR2 YYNGEE. This CDR3 has 12 amino acids. The CDR3 region has the DNA TGTGCCAGCAGTGATAACGACTATGGCTACACCTTC. Amino acid sequence: CASSDNDYGYTF. Full variable domain (outside the CDR3, taken from reference TRBV9 and TRBJ1-2): DSGVTQTPKHLITATGQRVTLRCSPRSGDLSVYWYQQSLDQGLQFLIQYYNGEERAKGNILERFSAQQFPDLHSELNLSSLELGDSALYFCASSDNDYGYTFGSGTRLTVV.

This clonotype was seen repeatedly, ten times or more. V is TRBV28 and J is TRBJ2-7; a possible D gene is TRBD2 (6 bases). CDR1 is MDHEN and CDR2 is SYDVKM in the germline V gene. Trimming took off 7 bases at V and 2 bases at J, with 18 bases between the two ends. The CDR3 runs to 15 residues. CDR3 protein: CASTHGGSGAYEQYF. CDR3 bases: TGTGCCAGCACCCACGGGGGTAGTGGGGCCTACGAGCAGTACTTC.

This clonotype was counted many times. One junction end does not reproduce the germline sequence, and a read error may be involved. The V and J genes are TRBV2 and TRBJ1-1; 8 bases line up with TRBD1. From germline, CDR1 is SNHLY and CDR2 FYNNEI. The length of the CDR3 is 16 residues. The DNA of the CDR3 is TGCGCCAGCAGCCAAGCTCCCAGGGGGCTGAACACTGAAGCTTTCTTT. Translating gives CASSQAPRGLNTEAFF.

The genes are TRBV20-1 and TRBJ1-4; no firm D call. Germline loops: CDR1 DFQATT, CDR2 SNEGSKA (reference sequence). The CDR3 has 16 residues. Trimming pared 3 bases from V and 1 base from J, leaving 15 bases between. The CDR3 DNA reads as TGCAGTGCTAGGGCACGCCTAGCGGTAACTAATGAAAAACTGTTTTTT. As protein: CSARARLAVTNEKLFF.

To note about this clonotype: This may arise from a read error, as a much more abundant clone is one base away. The rearrangement links TRBV12-3 or TRBV12-4 to TRBJ2-3; 9 nucleotides line up with TRBD1. V was clipped by 5 bases and J by 4 bases; unmatched bases: 10. This CDR3 has 16 residues. As DNA, the CDR3 is TGTGCCAGCAGTGATGGGACAGGGCGCCTCGCAGATACGCAGTATTTT. Translated: CASSDGTGRLADTQYF.

In DNA form, the CDR3 reads TGCGCCAGCAGCCCCGGGACACTGCCAGATACGCAGTATTTT. It yields the protein CASSPGTLPDTQYF. The chain joins TRBV5-1 to TRBJ2-3; possibly TRBD1 for D (6 bases). CDR1 and CDR2 from the germline V gene are SGHRS and YFSETQ. V was clipped by 4 bases and J by 4 bases, with 13 bases between them. This CDR3 has 14 amino acids.